The present entry profiles one TCR beta chain with its context. Its antigen is not identified. The CDR3 runs 15 residues. The germline V gene has CDR1 SGHRS and CDR2 YFSETQ. V lost 0 bases and J 0 bases, leaving 7 bases between the germline ends. These data originate in a study of cytomegalovirus exposure and HLA in healthy donors. Study background: It was reported in a later analysis that the same platform had been used for the 120 validation repertoires as for the approximately 670 first-cohort repertoires.

Study-level findings and limits: Despite most TCR sequences being rare, some public TCRs occurred in many donors.

Some clones are missing from TCRdb's copy, which holds only in-frame ones; the method was immunoSEQ multiplex PCR. Of tens of thousands of clones in the sample, 85% to 95% were seen once. The chain links TRBV5-1 to TRBJ2-1, with a tentative D call TRBD1 (5 bases). Input material: PBMCs. This clonotype originated in a woman under 30 in good health and CMV-seronegative. The CDR3 loop is CASSLEGSSYNEQFF. The CDR3 DNA reads TGCGCCAGCAGCTTGGAGGGGTCCTCCTACAATGAGCAGTTCTTC.